This TCR beta chain was sequenced in a study of Ad26.COV2.S vaccination and SARS-CoV-2 variants. Treatment: 15 to 20 received Ad26.COV2.S at low or high dose, single or two shots; 5 received placebo; per-sample allocation not given. Samples came from day 63 after the first vaccine or placebo injection. Concerning this clone: What it recognizes is unknown.

The germline gives CDR1 SGHTA, CDR2 FQGNSA. The CDR3 has 16 residues. V lost 0 bases to trimming and J lost 0 bases, with 9 bases between them. TCRdb's table, derived via immunoSEQ multiplex PCR, lists solely in-frame clones and lacks some. The sample lists around 420,000 clones, 88% occurring once. Overall study results and limits: Spike-specific TCR breadth ran higher among vaccine recipients than placebo recipients.

Sequenced here: peripheral blood, sampled in a trial of Ad26.COV2.S vaccine versus placebo. The TCR was taken from a person aged 18-65 years who received the Ad26.COV2.S COVID-19 vaccine or a placebo. This chain links TRBV7-2 with TRBJ1-3, with TRBD1 as a possible D gene (5 bases). CDR3 sequence reads: CASSLAGGNSGNTIYF. DNA for the CDR3: TGTGCCAGCAGCTTAGCGGGGGGTAACTCTGGAAACACCATATATTTT.